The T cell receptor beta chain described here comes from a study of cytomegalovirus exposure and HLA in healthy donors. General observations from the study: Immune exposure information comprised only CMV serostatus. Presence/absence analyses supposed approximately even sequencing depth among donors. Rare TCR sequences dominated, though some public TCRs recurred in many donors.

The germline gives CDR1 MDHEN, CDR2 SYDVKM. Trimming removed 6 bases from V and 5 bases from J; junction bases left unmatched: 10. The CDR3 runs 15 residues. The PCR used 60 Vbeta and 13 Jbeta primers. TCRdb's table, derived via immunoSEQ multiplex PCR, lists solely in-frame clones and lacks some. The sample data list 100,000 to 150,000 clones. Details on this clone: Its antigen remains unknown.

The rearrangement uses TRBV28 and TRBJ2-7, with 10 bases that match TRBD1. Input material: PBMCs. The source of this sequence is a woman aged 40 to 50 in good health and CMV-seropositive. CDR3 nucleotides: TGTGCCAGCAGGGGTGGGACAGGGGAACAAAACGAGCAGTACTTC. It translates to CASRGGTGEQNEQYF. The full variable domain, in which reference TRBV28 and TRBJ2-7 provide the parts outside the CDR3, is DVKVTQSSRYLVKRTGEKVFLECVQDMDHENMFWYRQDPGLGLRLIYFSYDVKMKEKGDIPEGYSVSREKKERFSLILESASTNQTSMYLCASRGGTGEQNEQYFGPGTRLTVT.